This T cell receptor (beta chain) comes out of a study of cytomegalovirus exposure and HLA in healthy donors (dated by TCRdb to about 2017). Context from the whole study: An earlier analysis of several hundred of the donors reported roughly 300 Gb of sequence data and roughly 120 million unique TCR beta sequences obtained from about 180 million T cells. About 300 gigabases of sequencing data and tens of millions of unique TCR sequences were included in an early release covering 550 to 800 HLA-typed donors. Of the approximately 370 genotyped donors, 75% to 85% were placed in the genetic ancestry cluster associated with self-reported Caucasian donors. The study was designed to test whether signatures of past pathogen exposure could be identified by cataloging public T cell receptors. The T cell repertoires of some 670 subjects were profiled by immunosequencing and related to cytomegalovirus serostatus. Along with the roughly 610-subject first cohort, a separate validation cohort of over a hundred different subjects was used. High-throughput TCR immunosequencing, statistical association of individual TCRs with disease status, and machine learning were combined to predict cytomegalovirus infection status. To study patterns of TCR occurrence, a later analysis re-analyzed previously published TCR beta repertoires from under 750 donors and added high-resolution HLA genotyping. Rather than drawing on any new phenotypic data, the later analysis identified candidate immune exposures from TCR beta sequences and the way those sequences occurred across donors. An earlier analysis of several hundred of the donors applied high-throughput TCR beta sequencing to assess whether each TCR beta V gene segment acted as functional or pseudogenic. Donor age, sex, ethnicity and CMV serostatus were collected together with the repertoire data. Genome-wide SNP genotypes for about 65% of the roughly 700 donors were used in a later genetic analysis, which treated that subset as a discovery cohort. Every repertoire in the discovery cohort had been generated on one and the same sequencing platform. HLA typing covered class I and class II loci at four-digit resolution. The number of typed donors differed by locus: about 629-630 for A, B, C, DRB1 and DQB1; approximately 530 for DQA1; over 600 for DPA1; and 400 to 480 for DPB1. Roughly five DR-DQ haplotypes were handled as single units for association and clustering because linkage in the cohort was strong. On average, about 200,000 unique TCR beta nucleotide sequences were sequenced per donor among a few hundred genotyped donors of the cohort, with approximately 18% of those sequences being non-productive.

Library prep was done by the immunoSEQ multiplex PCR assay. A mixture of 60 forward primers for TCR Vbeta segments and 13 reverse primers for TCR Jbeta segments was used in the multiplex PCR. Amplification of the CDR3 region of rearranged TCR beta genes was performed with a multiplex PCR assay on genomic DNA. On the Illumina HiSeq System, the amplified TCR beta libraries were sequenced as 87-base-pair reads. The original pipeline was this. Across the 670 or so repertoires, a later analysis counted approximately 75 million unique TCR beta chains, roughly 11 million of which were shared by at least two donors. A nearest-neighbor algorithm error-corrected the raw reads and collapsed the reads into unique sequences, merging closely related sequences to remove PCR and sequencing errors. CDR3 sequences were aligned to IMGT reference sequences to assign V, D and J gene segments. For a sequence to be retained, at least a six-nucleotide match to both a V gene segment and a J gene segment was required. Rearrangements were called productive when the CDR3 lacked stop codons and stayed in frame with V and J; all others were non-productive. CDR3 was defined according to IMGT convention as the region running from the second conserved V-encoded cysteine to the conserved J-encoded phenylalanine. The earlier analysis of roughly 590 of the donors excluded sequences that lacked an unambiguous match to a single V gene segment. In an earlier analysis of around 600 of the donors, V segments were called functional above 56.7% productive rearrangements and were called segregating when the between-donor standard deviation exceeded 5%. To diagnose cytomegalovirus status from the catalog of TCR beta chain sequences, a statistical classification framework was built. V and J gene assignment, in a later analysis, came from comparing TCR nucleotide sequences with IMGT/GENE-DB human TR gene sequences. Using the TCRdist pipeline, a later analysis assigned CDR3 sequences along with most-parsimonious VDJ recombination scenarios. In a later analysis, each TCR beta chain was defined by its CDR3 amino acid sequence together with its V-gene family, and reads without a unique V-gene family were excluded. To address suspected cross-contamination and a sequencing artifact, a later analysis removed approximately 590 highly shared, low-generation-probability nucleotide sequences. A later analysis calculated a clonal expansion index for each public chain from normalized within-repertoire ranks of inferred template counts. In a later analysis, generation probabilities were computed using a VDJ recombination model fitted to out-of-frame rearrangements, and the results were checked against IGoR. In a later analysis, TCR-TCR, TCR-HLA and TCR-CMV co-occurrence was scored with hypergeometric tests, and a repertoire-size bias correction was applied to TCR pairs. False discovery rates were estimated in a later analysis by permuting HLA or CMV assignments 20 times. In a later analysis, co-occurring TCRs were grouped using DBSCAN, and TCRdist sequence similarity was added for clustering within HLA-allele-positive subsets. Repertoires with fewer than 30,000 or more than 120,000 public chains were left out of co-occurrence clustering, as were five repertoires with anomalous nucleotide sharing. As stored in TCRdb, this immuneACCESS dataset retains in-frame rearrangements with V and J assigned. A fraction of the clones does not appear; measured against another copy, unresolved V genes explain less than half of the discrepancy, and the remainder lacks a known reason. Clone size and the V and J calls come from that table; the DNA yielded D and trimming. The sample records over 150,000 clones, approximately 80% of which are singletons. The ten largest clones represent roughly 2.6% of the sample.

The V and J ends are trimmed by 0 bases and 7 bases, leaving 12 bases between them. CDR1 LGHNA and CDR2 YSLEER were looked up in the germline V gene. Inclusive of the bounding cysteine and phenylalanine, the CDR3 is 14 residues long. This entry keeps only the CDR3 DNA: 42 bases, framed from base 1. In total, roughly 710 healthy bone marrow donors made up the cohort. At the time of sampling, all cohort members were nominally healthy, though unrecorded immune exposures were likely present. The donor tested CMV seropositive and was one of the 289 seropositive cohort members. Every donor gave a peripheral blood sample, and the peripheral blood mononuclear cells from that sample were used for TCR beta sequencing. The Qiagen DNeasy Blood Extraction Kit was used to extract genomic DNA from the blood cell samples. Overall results and qualifications from the work: In an earlier analysis of some 550 of the donors, most TCR beta V segments were observed in productive rearrangements about 87% or about 30% of the time, broadly matching IMGT annotations. A cluster of highly shared sequence variants was judged likely to represent a technical artifact of the sequencing pipeline. Because counts were too low, roughly 18 rarely observed V segments, including chromosome 9 orphons, were left out of the earlier analysis of a few hundred of the donors. A few of the identified cytomegalovirus-associated TCR beta chains were confirmed in vitro to be specific for cytomegalovirus antigens. Because HLA typing was unavailable for some donors at each locus, only the typed subset was used in association tests. The study listed 164 TCR beta chains as associated with cytomegalovirus. The classifier was reported to diagnose cytomegalovirus status with high specificity and sensitivity in both the original cohort and the validation cohort. CMV serostatus was the only immune exposure information available for the cohort. Most TCR sequences were observed very rarely across donors, whereas some public TCRs were present in many individuals. In a later genetic analysis, fewer N-insertions in productive TCRs were reported among donors in an Asian-associated ancestry cluster than the roughly 640-donor mean. A further reported finding was that TCR beta sequences accurately predicted the HLA-A and HLA-B alleles for most subjects in the first cohort. In a later analysis, the rate of TCR association differed among HLA loci, with DRB1 alleles having the most associated TCRs and HLA-C alleles having the fewest. In this cohort, only TCR beta chains were sequenced, and detectable features were limited by the absence of alpha or paired-chain data. According to the authors, the approach could potentially be generalized to other disease states and immunological phenotypes. Several of the top co-occurrence clusters appeared to be linked to parvovirus B19, influenza, CMV and Epstein-Barr virus, according to a later analysis. Because the 87-base-pair reads could not distinguish some IMGT-functional V segments, including TRBV6-2 and TRBV6-3, those segments were excluded. According to a later analysis, most CMV-associated TCR beta chains appeared to be HLA-restricted, and the HLA associations seemed to be driven largely by CMV exposure. Specific HLA alleles were associated with over 15,000 TCR beta sequences at a false discovery rate of 0.05 in a later analysis. The presence/absence analyses assumed that sequencing depth was roughly uniform across donors, and that assumption may not be true. Correlated functional status among segregating V segments might be attributable to linkage disequilibrium, but an unknown experimental factor could not be ruled out. Assigning TCR associations to individual alleles was difficult when HLA alleles, especially DR and DQ, strongly co-occurred. In a later analysis, HLA-associated TCR beta chains were found to be more clonally expanded and to have lower generation probabilities than equally common non-associated chains. V-gene and J-gene trimming of TCR beta chains was associated with a missense DCLRE1C variant in a later genetic analysis, and the association was replicated in an independent cohort.

A remark on this clone: Its antigen remains unidentified. Base qualities were left out, and no much larger clone turns up one base away.

The specimen was PBMCs. The origin of this receptor is a woman between 40 and 50 years old in good health and CMV-seropositive. The chain is assembled from TRBV4-3 and TRBJ1-2; the best D guess is TRBD1, with 5 bases matching. The CDR3: CASSQETDFVGYTF. The nucleotide sequence is TGCGCCAGCAGCCAAGAGACAGATTTTGTTGGCTACACCTTC.